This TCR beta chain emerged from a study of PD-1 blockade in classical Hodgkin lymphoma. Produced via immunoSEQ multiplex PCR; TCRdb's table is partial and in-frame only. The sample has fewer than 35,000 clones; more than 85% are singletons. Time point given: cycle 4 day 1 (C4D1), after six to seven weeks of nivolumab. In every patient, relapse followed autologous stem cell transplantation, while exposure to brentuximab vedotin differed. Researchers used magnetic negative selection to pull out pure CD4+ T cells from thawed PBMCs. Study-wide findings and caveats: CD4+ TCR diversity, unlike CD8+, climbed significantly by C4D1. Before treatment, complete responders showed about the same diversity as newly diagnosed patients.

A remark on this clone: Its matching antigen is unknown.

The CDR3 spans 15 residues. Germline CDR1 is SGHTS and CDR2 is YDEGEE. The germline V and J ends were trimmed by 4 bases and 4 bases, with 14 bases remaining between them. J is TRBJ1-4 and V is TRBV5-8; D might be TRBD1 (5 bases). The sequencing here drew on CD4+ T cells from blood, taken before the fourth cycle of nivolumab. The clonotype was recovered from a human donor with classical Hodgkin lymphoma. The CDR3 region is CASSIETAVNEKLFF. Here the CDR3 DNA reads TGTGCCAGCAGCATAGAGACAGCCGTTAATGAAAAACTGTTTTTT.